Presented here are 17 T cell receptor beta chains from one specimen sequenced in a study of control samples from healthy donors and cancer patients. Here immunoSEQ multiplex PCR was the method, and the copy in TCRdb shows in-frame clones only, minus some. The data contain roughly 55,000 clones, approximately 94% of them seen just once; the ten biggest clones take up around 0.99%. The sequenced material came from blood. The origin of the receptors is a woman aged 18-35 years in good health.

The CDR3 region has the DNA TGTGCCAGCAGCTTTTACATGGAAGATCAGCCCCAGCATTTT. This gives the protein CASSFYMEDQPQHF. This chain links TRBV7-8 with TRBJ1-5, with D uncertain. CDR1 SGHVS and CDR2 FQNEAQ come from the germline V gene. V shed 3 bases and J shed 5 bases, with 11 bases lying between them. The CDR3 length is 14 residues.

The chain employs TRBV11-3 and TRBJ2-3; D unclear. V was shortened by 6 bases and J by 3 bases, with 10 bases between the two germline ends. The V gene's germline CDR1 is SGHNT and CDR2 YENEEA. This CDR3 comprises 13 residues. The CDR3 bases are TGTGCCAGCAGTTCAGACGGGACAGATACGCAGTATTTT. It codes for CASSSDGTDTQYF.

The V and J genes are TRBV11-2 and TRBJ1-3; TRBD1 is a possible D gene (5 bases). This CDR3 has 16 amino acids. CDR1 SGHAT and CDR2 FQNNGV come from the germline V gene. Trimming left V 1 base short and J 2 bases short, with 12 bases between. The chain's CDR3 is CASSLVGGSTGNTIYF. DNA for the CDR3: TGTGCCAGCAGCTTAGTTGGGGGTAGTACTGGAAACACCATATATTTT.

V and J are TRBV5-4 and TRBJ1-1; the D is unclear. CDR3 size: 17 residues. Trimming shortened V by 0 bases and J by 0 bases, and 15 bases separated the two germline ends. Germline assignment: CDR1 SGHNT and CDR2 YYREEE (reference sequence). The CDR3 reads CASSLALKQQMNTEAFF. CDR3 nucleotides: TGTGCCAGCAGCTTGGCGCTGAAACAACAAATGAACACTGAAGCTTTCTTT.

The chain couples TRBV5-1 to TRBJ2-3; TRBD2 matches at 8 bases. The CDR3 has 15 amino acids. After removal of 9 bases from V and 3 bases from J, the junction contained 12 bases not matched to a gene. Looked up from germline, CDR1 is SGHRS and CDR2 is YFSETQ. CDR3 region: CATRPGRGATDTQYF. CDR3 nucleotides: TGCGCCACCCGACCCGGGCGGGGGGCGACAGATACGCAGTATTTT.

The chain recombines TRBV5-1 with TRBJ1-4; no firm D call. Trimming took off 5 bases at V and 5 bases at J, with 13 bases between the two ends. CDR1 and CDR2 (germline): SGHRS, YFSETQ. The CDR3 contains 14 residues. The CDR3 DNA follows: TGCGCCAGCAGTCCGCAGAACTACAATGAAAAACTGTTTTTT. Its protein product is CASSPQNYNEKLFF.

V gene TRBV19 combines with J gene TRBJ2-7, with 7 bases that match TRBD1. The CDR3 is 14 amino acids. Trimming at V came to 3 bases and at J to 3 bases, leaving 5 bases not matched to a gene. CDR1 is LNHDA and CDR2 is SQIVND in the germline V gene (reference sequence). CDR3 coding DNA: TGTGCCAGTAGTATGCGACAGGGAAGCTACGAGCAGTACTTC. Its protein product is CASSMRQGSYEQYF.

This clone was picked up a small number of times. The J gene is TRBJ1-2, the V gene TRBV2; D is uncertain. The V end was cut by 5 bases, the J end by 4 bases, with 17 bases between. Germline V lookup: CDR1 SNHLY, CDR2 FYNNEI. This CDR3 contains 15 residues. The CDR3 DNA sequence: TGTGCCAGCAGTACAACCCGAGGTTTCGGCTATGGCTACACCTTC. Its protein product is CASSTTRGFGYGYTF. Full variable domain (outside the CDR3, taken from reference TRBV2 and TRBJ1-2): EPEVTQTPSHQVTQMGQEVILRCVPISNHLYFYWYRQILGQKVEFLVSFYNNEISEKSEIFDDQFSVERPDGSNFTLKIRSTKLEDSAMYFCASSTTRGFGYGYTFGSGTRLTVV.

The V call is TRBV7-9, the J call TRBJ1-2; D is perhaps TRBD1 (5 bases). The CDR3 totals 13 residues. Trimming removed 5 bases at V and 7 bases at J, with 14 bases between. CDR1 and CDR2 from the germline V gene are SEHNR and FQNEAQ (reference sequence). The CDR3 sequence is CASSRDSRRGYTF. The CDR3 DNA follows: TGTGCCAGCAGCCGCGACAGTCGACGTGGCTACACCTTC.

This chain joins TRBV7-2 and TRBJ2-7; D might be TRBD1 or TRBD2, each matching 5 bases. The germline V gene has CDR1 SGHTA and CDR2 FQGNSA. Trimming left V 5 bases short and J 6 bases short, with 14 bases between. This CDR3 spans 13 amino acids. The CDR3 spells CASSDQPGLEQYF. CDR3 DNA sequence: TGTGCCAGCAGCGACCAACCGGGGCTCGAGCAGTACTTC.

This chain uses TRBV15 with TRBJ1-1; possible D gene TRBD1, 5 bases. This CDR3 is 14 amino acids long. Deletions cut 3 bases from V and 7 bases from J, with 15 bases between. Germline V CDR1 and CDR2: LNHNV, YYDKDF (reference sequence). Here the CDR3 DNA reads TGTGCCACCAGCAGTCCCTCGGGGGGAGGTGAAGCTTTCTTT. Translating it yields CATSSPSGGGEAFF.

The genes are TRBV9 and TRBJ2-3; 8 bases line up with TRBD1. Germline values: CDR1 SGDLS, CDR2 YYNGEE. This CDR3 comprises 15 residues. Trimming cost V 4 bases and J 0 bases; bases outside gene matches: 4. Here the CDR3 reads CASSSRQGSTDTQYF. In DNA form, the CDR3 reads TGTGCCAGCAGCTCCAGACAGGGGAGCACAGATACGCAGTATTTT. The whole variable domain, filled in from reference TRBV9 and TRBJ2-3, reads DSGVTQTPKHLITATGQRVTLRCSPRSGDLSVYWYQQSLDQGLQFLIQYYNGEERAKGNILERFSAQQFPDLHSELNLSSLELGDSALYFCASSSRQGSTDTQYFGPGTRLTVL.

This clone appeared a single time. The V gene is TRBV7-8, the J gene TRBJ2-3; D may correspond to TRBD1 or TRBD2 (7 bases each). This CDR3 comprises 14 residues. The V gene lost 5 bases and the J gene lost 3 bases, with 12 bases spanning the gap. Looked up from germline, CDR1 is SGHVS and CDR2 is FQNEAQ. As DNA, the CDR3 is TGTGCCAGCAGCCCCCAGGGGGGGACAGATACGCAGTATTTT. Translating it yields CASSPQGGTDTQYF.

The chain recombines TRBV30 with TRBJ1-2, with D perhaps TRBD1 (5 bases). The V gene's germline CDR1 is GTSNPN and CDR2 SVGIG (reference sequence). The CDR3 totals 14 residues. V was trimmed by 4 bases and J by 8 bases, leaving 20 bases between them. The CDR3 region is CAWTEQSLRGGYTF. CDR3 DNA sequence: TGTGCCTGGACCGAGCAGTCACTAAGGGGCGGCTACACCTTC.

The rearrangement joins TRBV7-2 to TRBJ2-6; D is uncertain. This CDR3 region has 13 residues. V lost 4 bases, J lost 0 bases, and 1 base lay in between. The V gene's germline CDR1 is SGHTA and CDR2 FQGNSA. CDR3 amino acids: CASSYSGANVLTF. DNA for the CDR3: TGTGCCAGCAGCTACTCTGGGGCCAACGTCCTGACTTTC. The full variable domain, rest sourced from reference TRBV7-2 and TRBJ2-6, is GAGVSQSPSNKVTEKGKDVELRCDPISGHTALYWYRQSLGQGLEFLIYFQGNSAPDKSGLPSDRFSAERTGGSVSTLTIQRTQQEDSAVYLCASSYSGANVLTFGAGSRLTVL.

V is TRBV4-1 and J is TRBJ1-4; D possibly corresponds to TRBD1 (6 bases). Germline CDR1 MGHRA, CDR2 YSYEKL. Trimming stripped 8 bases from V and 8 bases from J, with 21 bases between. There are 15 residues in the CDR3. The DNA for the CDR3 is TGCGCCAGCCGGGGTTATATCAGGGGCGAGGAAAAACTGTTTTTT. Amino acids: CASRGYIRGEEKLFF.

This clone was recorded once. The chain combines TRBV6-5 with TRBJ2-7; D not certain. The CDR3 contains 13 residues. The ends were cut back, 7 bases at V and 5 bases at J, with 15 bases in the middle. CDR1 and CDR2 from the germline V gene are MNHEY and SVGAGI. The CDR3 spells CASTLLLANEQYF. The DNA for the CDR3 is TGTGCCAGCACCCTCCTTTTAGCCAACGAGCAGTACTTC.